The source of this TCR beta chain is a study of OX40 agonist ivuxolimab in advanced cancers. V was pared by 6 bases and J by 5 bases, with 16 bases between. This CDR3 is 14 amino acids long. Germline V gene sequence: CDR1 SGHAT, CDR2 FQNNGV. Whole-study results and caveats: There were, on average, more expanded clones in CD8+ T cells than in CD4+. Among some nonresponders, normalized T-cell clonal expansion was also low.

Concerning this clone itself: Its matching antigen is unknown.

The investigators sampled blood at baseline, at cycle 4 day 1, and at cycle 7 day 1. Sequencing used immunoSEQ multiplex PCR; TCRdb keeps in-frame clones, though not all of them. The sample lists under 45,000 clones, about 81% occurring once. The genes are TRBV11-2 and TRBJ2-5, with no clear D. The material was CD4+ or CD8+ T cells sorted from blood, obtained in a trial of the OX40 agonist ivuxolimab. The sequence derives from an adult with an advanced solid tumor such as melanoma, head and neck, liver or kidney cancer. CDR3: CASRNPAVGETQYF. The DNA for the CDR3 is TGTGCCAGCAGGAACCCGGCAGTGGGCGAGACCCAGTACTTC.